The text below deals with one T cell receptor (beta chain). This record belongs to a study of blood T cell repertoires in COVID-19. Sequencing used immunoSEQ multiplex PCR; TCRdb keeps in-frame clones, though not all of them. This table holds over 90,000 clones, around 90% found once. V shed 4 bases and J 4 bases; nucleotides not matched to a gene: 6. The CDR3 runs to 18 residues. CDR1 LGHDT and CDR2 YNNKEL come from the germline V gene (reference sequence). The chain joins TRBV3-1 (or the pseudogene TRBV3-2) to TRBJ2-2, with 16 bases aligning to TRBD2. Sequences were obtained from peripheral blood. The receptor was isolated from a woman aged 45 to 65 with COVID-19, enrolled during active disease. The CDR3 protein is CASSLGTSGGASTGELFF. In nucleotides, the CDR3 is TGTGCCAGCAGCCTTGGGACTAGCGGGGGGGCCAGCACCGGGGAGCTGTTTTTT.